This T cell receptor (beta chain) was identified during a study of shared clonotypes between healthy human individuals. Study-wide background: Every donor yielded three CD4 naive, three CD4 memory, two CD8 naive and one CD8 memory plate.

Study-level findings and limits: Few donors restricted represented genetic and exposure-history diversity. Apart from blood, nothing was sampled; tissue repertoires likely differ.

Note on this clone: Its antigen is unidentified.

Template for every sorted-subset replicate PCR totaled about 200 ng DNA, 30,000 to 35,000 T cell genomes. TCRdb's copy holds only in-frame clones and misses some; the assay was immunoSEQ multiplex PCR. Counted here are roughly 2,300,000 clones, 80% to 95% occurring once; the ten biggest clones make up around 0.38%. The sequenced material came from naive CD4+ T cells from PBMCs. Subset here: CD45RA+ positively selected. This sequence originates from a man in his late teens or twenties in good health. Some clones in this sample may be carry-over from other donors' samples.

The CDR3 region has the DNA TGTGCCAGCAGCCCTACAGGGATTGCATCGTGGGGCTACACCTTC. As protein: CASSPTGIASWGYTF. The gene calls are TRBV9 and TRBJ1-2; D possibly corresponds to TRBD1 (6 bases). V shed 4 bases and J shed 8 bases, with 21 bases lying between them. Germline V lookup: CDR1 SGDLS, CDR2 YYNGEE. The CDR3 is 15 amino acids.